Following are 27 T cell receptor beta chains from one sample sequenced in a study of blood T cell repertoires in COVID-19. The data were produced by immunoSEQ multiplex PCR, yet TCRdb's version contains in-frame clones alone and is incomplete. Of around 480,000 clones in the sample, about 91% were seen once. Source material: peripheral blood. These receptors all come from a woman aged 50 to 60 with COVID-19, enrolled during active disease.

This clone was seen once. J is TRBJ1-2 and V is TRBV6-5; TRBD1 matches at 7 bases. CDR3 length: 14 residues. Germline assignment: CDR1 MNHEY and CDR2 SVGAGI. Trimming removed 7 bases from V and 2 bases from J; junction bases left unmatched: 7. This CDR3 reads CASTITGVNYGYTF. CDR3 nucleotides: TGTGCCAGCACCATTACAGGGGTGAACTATGGCTACACCTTC.

V and J are TRBV2 and TRBJ1-2; unclear D gene. Trimming removed 7 bases at V and 6 bases at J, with 12 bases between. Germline V lookup: CDR1 SNHLY, CDR2 FYNNEI. CDR3 size: 12 residues. The DNA of the CDR3 is TGTGCCAGCACGTCACTAGGCCATGGCTACACCTTC. This codes for CASTSLGHGYTF.

This clone came up once. This rearrangement joins TRBV5-6 to TRBJ2-1; D is ambiguous. Trimming left V 4 bases short and J 8 bases short, with 19 bases between. The CDR3 spans 15 residues. CDR1 and CDR2 (germline): SGHDT, YYEEEE. The CDR3 protein is CASSPFLVLGDEQFF. The CDR3 bases are TGTGCCAGCAGCCCGTTCCTAGTTCTTGGAGATGAGCAGTTCTTC.

V usage is TRBV19 and J usage is TRBJ2-3, with 13 bases that match TRBD2. Germline values: CDR1 LNHDA, CDR2 SQIVND (reference sequence). V lost 5 bases to trimming and J lost 3 bases; unmatched junction nucleotides: 8. The CDR3 contains 17 residues. The CDR3 here is CASSARTSGGGTDTQYF. The CDR3 nucleotides read TGTGCCAGTAGTGCCCGGACTAGCGGGGGAGGAACAGATACGCAGTATTTT.

The gene calls are TRBV28 and TRBJ1-1; TRBD1 agrees at 11 bases. Germline loops: CDR1 MDHEN, CDR2 SYDVKM. The CDR3 runs to 15 residues. Trimming took 7 bases from V and 4 from J; bases not matched to a gene: 8. CDR3 protein: CASTTAGQGGTEAFF. DNA of the CDR3: TGTGCCAGCACCACAGCGGGACAGGGGGGCACTGAAGCTTTCTTT.

This clone was detected ten times or more. The CDR3 region is CASSATSGLYSNQPQHF. The CDR3 coding sequence is TGTGCCAGCAGTGCGACCTCAGGGCTCTATAGCAATCAGCCCCAGCATTTT. The chain uses TRBV2 and TRBJ1-5; D is possibly TRBD1 (5 bases). Germline values: CDR1 SNHLY, CDR2 FYNNEI. The V and J ends lost 4 bases and 0 bases respectively, with 16 bases between them. The CDR3 has 17 residues.

This clone has a handful of counts. The chain links TRBV12-3 or TRBV12-4 to TRBJ2-7; TRBD2 might be the D (6 bases). Trimming shortened V by 3 bases and J by 6 bases, and 12 bases separated the two germline ends. This CDR3 is 13 amino acids long. The CDR3 reads CASSLVMGGEQYF. Here the CDR3 DNA reads TGTGCCAGCAGTTTGGTCATGGGAGGCGAGCAGTACTTC.

This chain joins TRBV18 and TRBJ2-2; 9 bases fit TRBD1. J gave up 4 bases and V 3 bases, and 3 bases lay outside the gene matches. Germline CDR1 reads KGHSH; CDR2 reads LQKENI. The CDR3 spans 15 residues. CDR3 sequence reads: CASSPGTGSTGELFF. DNA for the CDR3: TGTGCCAGCTCACCCGGGACAGGGTCCACCGGGGAGCTGTTTTTT.

The V gene is TRBV29-1, the J gene TRBJ1-2; no clear D. The germline V gene encodes CDR1 SQVTM and CDR2 ANQGSEA. V lost 8 bases and J 5 bases, leaving 15 bases between the germline ends. There are 12 residues in the CDR3. CDR3 in DNA: TGCAGCTATGAGGAGGGCGGGTATGGCTACACCTTC. Translated: CSYEEGGYGYTF.

This chain links TRBV1 with TRBJ1-1. TRBV1 constitutes a pseudogene. The CDR3 has 15 residues. The DNA of the CDR3 is TGCACCAGCAGCCAGAGGAGGGAGGAATGCACTGAAGCTTTCTTT. Translating gives CTSSQRREECTEAFF.

This chain connects TRBV19 to TRBJ1-5, with D tentatively TRBD1 (5 bases). Trimming removed 1 base from V and 3 bases from J, with 10 bases in between. The CDR3 sequence is 15 residues long. Germline V CDR1 and CDR2: LNHDA, SQIVND (reference sequence). DNA of the CDR3: TGTGCCAGTAGTATAGCAGGGAGGTTCAATCAGCCCCAGCATTTT. Residues: CASSIAGRFNQPQHF.

V is TRBV7-3 and J is TRBJ1-1, with 7 bases lining up with TRBD1. The CDR3 totals 14 residues. Unmatched junction bases numbered 4, after V lost 4 bases and J lost 2 bases. Germline values: CDR1 SGHTA, CDR2 FQGTGA. DNA for the CDR3: TGTGCCAGCAGCTCCGGGACAGCTAACACTGAAGCTTTCTTT. It is translated as CASSSGTANTEAFF.

This chain connects TRBV30 to TRBJ2-7, with TRBD2 matching over 13 bases. Trimming took 2 bases from V and 1 from J; bases not matched to a gene: 2. Germline V CDR1 and CDR2: GTSNPN, SVGIG (reference sequence). This CDR3 is 15 amino acids long. CDR3: CAWSRLAGGSYEQYF. The CDR3 DNA reads TGTGCCTGGAGTCGACTAGCGGGGGGTTCCTACGAGCAGTACTTC.

The chain links TRBV6-1 to TRBJ1-5; 7 nucleotides agree with TRBD1. This CDR3 comprises 16 residues. V trimming: 4 bases; J trimming: 2 bases; junction bases outside the gene matches: 8. Germline V gene sequence: CDR1 MNHNS, CDR2 SASEGT. CDR3 region: CASSGLGGIGNQPQHF. The CDR3 region has the DNA TGTGCCAGCAGTGGACTAGGGGGCATTGGCAATCAGCCCCAGCATTTT.

This chain joins TRBV11-2 and TRBJ1-4, with D maybe TRBD1 (6 bases). CDR3 length: 15 amino acids. V gave up 5 bases and J gave up 5 bases, with 15 bases separating them. Germline V lookup: CDR1 SGHAT, CDR2 FQNNGV. The CDR3 spells CASSALDRRNEKLFF. The CDR3 region has the DNA TGTGCCAGCAGCGCCTTGGACAGAAGAAATGAAAAACTGTTTTTT.

About this clone: At one end the junction does not follow the germline gene, possibly because of a read error. The rearrangement joins TRBV12-5 to TRBJ2-4; maybe TRBD2 (5 bases). The germline V gene encodes CDR1 LGHNT and CDR2 FRNRAP. CDR3 length equals 18 residues. The CDR3 nucleotides read TGTGCTAGTGGCCCAGGCCTCTACACTGAGGGTGCCAGAAACATTCAGTACTTC. Protein product: CASGPGLYTEGARNIQYF. The full variable domain, completed using reference TRBV12-5 and TRBJ2-4, is DARVTQTPRHKVTEMGQEVTMRCQPILGHNTVFWYRQTMMQGLELLAYFRNRAPLDDSGMPKDRFSAEMPDATLATLKIQPSEPRDSAVYFCASGPGLYTEGARNIQYFGAGTRLSVL.

The chain links TRBV6-5 to TRBJ2-1; 9 bases map to TRBD1. CDR1 and CDR2 (germline): MNHEY, SVGAGI. J gave up 10 bases and V 7 bases, and 2 bases lay outside the gene matches. The CDR3 extends over 11 amino acids. DNA of the CDR3: TGTGCCAGCAAGGGGACAGGGGAGCAGTTCTTC. Amino acids: CASKGTGEQFF.

This chain links TRBV10-3 with TRBJ1-4; maybe TRBD1 (6 bases). Between the trimmed V and J ends, which lost 10 bases and 4 bases, there was a span of 16 bases. The CDR3 is 14 amino acids. Germline CDR1 is ENHRY and CDR2 is SYGVKD. CDR3 in amino acids: CATKNRDINEKLFF. The CDR3 DNA sequence: TGTGCCACAAAAAACCGGGACATTAATGAAAAACTGTTTTTT.

The chain recombines TRBV5-1 with TRBJ1-1; D perhaps matches TRBD1 (6 bases). Trimming stripped 1 base from V and 5 bases from J, with 12 bases between. Germline V gene lookup returns CDR1 SGHRS and CDR2 YFSETQ. The length of the CDR3 is 14 residues. This CDR3 is CASSLRGGQTEAFF. The CDR3, as DNA: TGCGCCAGCAGCTTGCGCGGGGGGCAGACTGAAGCTTTCTTT.

The chain combines TRBV2 with TRBJ2-7, with D uncertain. There are 12 residues in the CDR3. The V gene lost 0 bases and the J gene lost 10 bases, with 10 bases spanning the gap. Germline CDR1 and CDR2: SNHLY and FYNNEI. CDR3 nucleotides: TGTGCCAGCAGTGAAGCGGTGGAGCCCCAGTACTTC. As protein: CASSEAVEPQYF.

The genes are TRBV7-9 and TRBJ2-4; weak D call: TRBD1 (5 bases). This CDR3 has 17 amino acids. V gave up 5 bases and J gave up 7 bases, with 24 bases separating them. Germline values: CDR1 SEHNR, CDR2 FQNEAQ (reference sequence). Here the CDR3 DNA reads TGTGCCAGCAGCACATTTATTAGACAAATAGGGGCGAACATTCAGTACTTC. Translation: CASSTFIRQIGANIQYF. Using reference TRBV7-9 and TRBJ2-4 for the parts outside the CDR3, the full variable domain is DTGVSQNPRHKITKRGQNVTFRCDPISEHNRLYWYRQTLGQGPEFLTYFQNEAQLEKSRLLSDRFSAERPKGSFSTLEIQRTEQGDSAMYLCASSTFIRQIGANIQYFGAGTRLSVL.

V is TRBV10-3 and J is TRBJ1-2; D unresolved. Germline CDR1 ENHRY, CDR2 SYGVKD. The CDR3 runs 13 residues. V lost 4 bases, J lost 1 base, and 7 bases lay in between. The CDR3 protein is CAISAGYNYGYTF. The DNA for the CDR3 is TGTGCCATCAGTGCCGGTTATAACTATGGCTACACCTTC.

The chain is built from TRBV30 and TRBJ1-2; the D is unclear. Trimming left V 1 base short and J 3 bases short, with 6 bases between. This CDR3 is built from 12 residues. Germline CDR1 reads GTSNPN; CDR2 reads SVGIG (reference sequence). For the CDR3, the DNA is TGTGCCTGGAGTGGCCAGTACTATGGCTACACCTTC. Protein sequence: CAWSGQYYGYTF.

The chain links TRBV6-5 to TRBJ1-2, with D maybe TRBD1 (5 bases). Deletions cut 7 bases from V and 6 bases from J, with 18 bases between. CDR3 length: 14 residues. In germline, CDR1 is MNHEY, CDR2 SVGAGI. Here the CDR3 DNA reads TGTGCCAGCAATATTGGGACTTCTCGTGATGGCTACACCTTC. Protein sequence: CASNIGTSRDGYTF.

This chain joins TRBV9 and TRBJ1-1; 8 nucleotides line up with TRBD1. Germline CDR1 and CDR2: SGDLS and YYNGEE. The ends lost 4 bases at V and 8 bases at J; junction bases unmatched: 10. CDR3 length: 14 amino acids. In DNA, the CDR3 is TGTGCCAGCAGCCCCATGGACAGGGTCTCCGAAGCTTTCTTT. Translating gives CASSPMDRVSEAFF.

The chain links TRBV4-1 to TRBJ1-1, with TRBD1 matching over 8 bases. Germline V lookup: CDR1 MGHRA, CDR2 YSYEKL. J lost 1 base, V lost 3 bases, and 1 base had no gene match. CDR3 length equals 14 residues. The CDR3, as DNA: TGCGCCAGCAGCCATGACAGGGGGAACACTGAAGCTTTCTTT. Translated: CASSHDRGNTEAFF.

The chain has TRBV10-1 and TRBJ2-7, with a tentative D call TRBD1 (5 bases). This CDR3 has 14 residues. Trimming removed 6 bases at V and 3 bases at J, with 15 bases between. Germline lookup yields CDR1 WNHNN and CDR2 SYGVQD (reference sequence). The CDR3 bases are TGCGCCAGCAGCGAGCAATCCGACAGCTACGAGCAGTACTTC. It codes for CASSEQSDSYEQYF.